Many counts were recorded for the clone carrying this T cell receptor beta chain. The antigen remains unidentified. Certain patients were not enrolled. These were patients with other autoimmune diseases, uncontrolled infections, pregnancy or lactation. PBMCs had their origin in fresh peripheral blood (10 ml). The sample is drawn from a study of Graves' ophthalmopathy and Graves' hyperthyroidism. Findings of the study overall: Most thyroid clonotypes expanded beyond 0.001 frequency were also found in blood.

The V gene end was trimmed by 2 bases and the J gene end by 3 bases; junction bases not matched to a gene: 0. This CDR3 comprises 14 residues. The V gene's germline CDR1 is DFQATT and CDR2 SNEGSKA (reference sequence). RNA transcripts yielded amplified TCR beta CDR3 regions. Second-round multiplex PCR followed a first-round RT-PCR using HTBI primers. TCRdb called the multiplex PCR reads again in MiXCR, with one record for every CDR3 protein. The sample includes hundreds of thousands of distinct CDR3 sequences, more than 20% of them seen just once. The sequenced sample was peripheral blood. This sequence joins TRBV20-1 and TRBJ2-4, with 11 bases aligning to TRBD2. The sequence derives from a woman aged 18 to 35 with stable Graves' hyperthyroidism. The chain's CDR3 is CSARLAGGKNIQYF. CDR3 in DNA: TGCAGTGCTAGACTAGCGGGGGGCAAAAACATTCAGTACTTC.